These T cell receptor beta chains were read from a single sample in a study of blood T cell repertoires in COVID-19. Generated by immunoSEQ multiplex PCR, the TCRdb table keeps only in-frame clones and is missing some. The repertoire holds around 310,000 clones, with 89% as singletons. The sequenced sample was PBMCs or T cells enriched from blood (not recorded which). The receptors come from a woman in her twenties or thirties who had recovered from COVID-19. The CDR3 runs from the conserved cysteine through the conserved F or W. Fields, in order: V gene, clone size, J gene, D gene, CDR3 protein, CDR3 DNA. A D gene is named only where the DNA matches it firmly. Only part of the rows carry a size: once, few, many, or a class if the clone is expanded.

v_call: TRBV7-9; clone_size: .; j_call: TRBJ2-5; d_call: TRBD1; cdr3_aa: CASSLVGTEETQYF; cdr3_nt: TGTGCCAGCAGCTTAGTCGGGACAGAAGAGACCCAGTACTTC
v_call: TRBV6-4; clone_size: .; j_call: TRBJ2-2; d_call: .; cdr3_aa: CASSQGGELFF; cdr3_nt: TGTGCCAGCTCTCAGGGCGGGGAGCTGTTTTTT
v_call: TRBV10-3; clone_size: .; j_call: TRBJ2-7; d_call: TRBD2; cdr3_aa: CAIKGTSIPYEQYF; cdr3_nt: TGTGCCATCAAGGGGACTAGCATCCCCTACGAGCAGTACTTC
v_call: TRBV19; clone_size: .; j_call: TRBJ1-1; d_call: .; cdr3_aa: CASIADSLNTEAFF; cdr3_nt: TGTGCCAGTATCGCGGACAGTTTGAACACTGAAGCTTTCTTT
v_call: TRBV28; clone_size: .; j_call: TRBJ1-6; d_call: TRBD1; cdr3_aa: CASSLGTGGANSPLHF; cdr3_nt: TGTGCCAGCAGTTTAGGCACAGGGGGCGCCAATTCACCCCTCCACTTT
v_call: TRBV4-3; clone_size: .; j_call: TRBJ2-7; d_call: .; cdr3_aa: CASSQGGAKQYF; cdr3_nt: TGCGCCAGCAGCCAAGGAGGAGCCAAGCAGTACTTC
v_call: TRBV18; clone_size: once; j_call: TRBJ1-3; d_call: TRBD1; cdr3_aa: CASSPGTAPTGTIYF; cdr3_nt: TGTGCCAGCTCACCAGGGACAGCCCCGACGGGCACCATATATTTT
v_call: TRBV7-2; clone_size: .; j_call: TRBJ1-2; d_call: .; cdr3_aa: CASSFHFSGGTLGYTF; cdr3_nt: TGTGCCAGCAGCTTTCACTTTTCGGGGGGTACACTTGGCTACACCTTC
v_call: TRBV28; clone_size: .; j_call: TRBJ2-1; d_call: TRBD2; cdr3_aa: CASSEGTSGSGGGNEQFF; cdr3_nt: TGTGCCAGCAGTGAAGGGACTAGCGGGAGTGGGGGGGGCAATGAGCAGTTCTTC
v_call: TRBV28; clone_size: .; j_call: TRBJ1-1; d_call: .; cdr3_aa: CASSFPAGMNTEAFF; cdr3_nt: TGTGCCAGCAGTTTTCCTGCAGGTATGAACACTGAAGCTTTCTTT
v_call: TRBV11-3; clone_size: .; j_call: TRBJ2-3; d_call: .; cdr3_aa: CASSSTGVTDTQYF; cdr3_nt: TGTGCCAGCAGCTCAACCGGAGTCACAGATACGCAGTATTTT
v_call: TRBV27; clone_size: few; j_call: TRBJ1-1; d_call: TRBD1; cdr3_aa: CASWTGKNTEAFF; cdr3_nt: TGTGCCAGCTGGACAGGGAAGAACACTGAAGCTTTCTTT
v_call: TRBV5-1; clone_size: .; j_call: TRBJ2-5; d_call: .; cdr3_aa: CASSFRVQETQYF; cdr3_nt: TGCGCCAGCAGCTTCAGGGTCCAAGAGACCCAGTACTTC
v_call: TRBV7-9; clone_size: .; j_call: TRBJ1-5; d_call: .; cdr3_aa: CASSSSSNQPQHF; cdr3_nt: TGTGCCAGCAGCAGTAGTAGCAATCAGCCCCAGCATTTT
v_call: TRBV10-3; clone_size: .; j_call: TRBJ2-1; d_call: .; cdr3_aa: CAIRVGLGGNEQFF; cdr3_nt: TGTGCCATCAGGGTCGGACTAGGGGGCAATGAGCAGTTCTTC
v_call: TRBV4-1; clone_size: .; j_call: TRBJ2-1; d_call: .; cdr3_aa: CASSQGSIWGIGDEQFF; cdr3_nt: TGCGCCAGCAGCCAAGGATCTATATGGGGTATCGGGGATGAGCAGTTCTTC
v_call: TRBV7-8; clone_size: .; j_call: TRBJ1-6; d_call: TRBD1; cdr3_aa: CASSLEGAGYNSPLHF; cdr3_nt: TGTGCCAGCAGCTTAGAGGGGGCAGGTTATAATTCACCCCTCCACTTT